This is a list of T cell receptor beta chains from one sample in a study of T-cell reconstitution after alpha-beta-depleted transplantation in children. One entry per CDR3 protein results from TCRdb running MiXCR on the PCR reads. Of hundreds of thousands of distinct CDR3 sequences listed, under 9.5% are singletons. The sequencing used PBMCs, mostly from graft donor cells, collected 180 days after TCRalphabeta/CD19-depleted stem cell transplant. These receptors all stem from a male patient aged 10 to 17 who had a stem cell transplant for acute lymphoblastic leukemia, so the T cells may come from the graft donor. The CDR3 runs from the conserved cysteine through the conserved F or W. Fields, in order: V gene, clone size, CDR3 length, J gene, D gene, CDR3 protein, CDR3 DNA. A D gene is named only where the DNA matches it firmly. Sizes are listed as once, few or many counts, or a class when the clone is expanded.

>TRBV6-4|many|16|TRBJ2-7|TRBD2
CASSDKTSGRGYEQYF
TGTGCCAGCAGTGACAAGACTAGCGGGAGAGGCTACGAGCAGTACTTC
>TRBV20-1|many|16|TRBJ1-6|-
CSARHLPGDTGSPLHF
TGCAGTGCTAGACATCTGCCCGGGGACACCGGTTCACCCCTCCACTTT
>TRBV7-2|many|14|TRBJ2-7|TRBD1
CASSSDRGKSEQYF
TGTGCCAGCAGCTCCGACAGGGGAAAGAGCGAGCAGTACTTC
>TRBV2|many|13|TRBJ2-1|-
CASSTLAYNEQFF
TGTGCCAGCAGTACATTAGCGTACAATGAGCAGTTCTTC
>TRBV28|many|18|TRBJ2-6|TRBD1
CASSSFGQGGSGANVLTF
TGTGCCAGCAGTTCATTTGGACAGGGAGGTTCTGGGGCCAACGTCCTGACTTTC
>TRBV20-1|few|16|TRBJ2-7|-
CSASGDTWGLSYEQYF
TGCAGTGCTAGTGGTGACACTTGGGGACTTTCCTACGAGCAGTACTTC
>TRBV5-1|many|18|TRBJ2-7|TRBD2
CASSRVGVAGGPRNEQYF
TGCGCCAGCAGCCGTGTAGGGGTTGCGGGAGGGCCCAGGAACGAGCAGTACTTC
>TRBV7-9|many|16|TRBJ2-6|-
CASSSSGLAGANVLTF
TGTGCCAGCAGCTCGTCCGGGTTGGCTGGGGCCAACGTCCTGACTTTC
>TRBV5-4|many|13|TRBJ1-1|-
CASTPQGNTEAFF
TGTGCCAGCACTCCCCAAGGGAACACTGAAGCTTTCTTT
>TRBV5-6|many|13|TRBJ2-1|-
CASSLDLYNEQFF
TGTGCCAGCAGCTTAGACCTCTACAATGAGCAGTTCTTC
>TRBV4-2|many|16|TRBJ2-3|-
CASSQPLAGVTDTQYF
TGTGCCAGCAGCCAACCCCTCGCCGGGGTCACAGATACGCAGTATTTT
>TRBV20-1|many|18|TRBJ2-6|-
CSARSSGALWAGANVLTF
TGCAGTGCTAGGTCTTCGGGGGCGCTTTGGGCCGGGGCCAACGTCCTGACTTTC
>TRBV7-2|many|16|TRBJ1-1|-
CASSLPGGTRGTEAFF
TGTGCCAGCAGCTTACCCGGAGGGACAAGGGGGACTGAAGCTTTCTTT
>TRBV27|many|15|TRBJ2-4|TRBD1
CASSLWTGAKNIQYF
TGTGCCAGCAGTTTATGGACAGGGGCCAAAAACATTCAGTACTTC
>TRBV4-3|many|16|TRBJ2-3|-
CASIQDGGALGDTQYF
TGCGCCAGCATCCAAGATGGTGGGGCCCTGGGAGATACGCAGTATTTT
>TRBV28|many|19|TRBJ2-4|TRBD2
CASSLGVGLAGAAKNIQYF
TGTGCCAGCAGTTTGGGTGTCGGGCTAGCGGGAGCAGCCAAAAACATTCAGTACTTC
>TRBV9|many|13|TRBJ1-2|TRBD1
CASSVGDSYGYTF
TGTGCCAGCAGCGTGGGGGACAGCTATGGCTACACCTTC
>TRBV7-2|many|15|TRBJ1-5|-
CASSRAARANQPQHF
TGTGCCAGCAGCCGGGCTGCCAGGGCGAATCAGCCCCAGCATTTT
>TRBV20-1|many|14|TRBJ2-7|-
CSALGTGNLDEQYF
TGCAGTGCCCTCGGGACGGGGAACCTTGACGAGCAGTACTTC
>TRBV5-1|few|17|TRBJ2-6|TRBD1
CASSRTGVNSGANVLTF
TGCGCCAGCAGCAGGACAGGGGTGAACTCTGGGGCCAACGTCCTGACTTTC